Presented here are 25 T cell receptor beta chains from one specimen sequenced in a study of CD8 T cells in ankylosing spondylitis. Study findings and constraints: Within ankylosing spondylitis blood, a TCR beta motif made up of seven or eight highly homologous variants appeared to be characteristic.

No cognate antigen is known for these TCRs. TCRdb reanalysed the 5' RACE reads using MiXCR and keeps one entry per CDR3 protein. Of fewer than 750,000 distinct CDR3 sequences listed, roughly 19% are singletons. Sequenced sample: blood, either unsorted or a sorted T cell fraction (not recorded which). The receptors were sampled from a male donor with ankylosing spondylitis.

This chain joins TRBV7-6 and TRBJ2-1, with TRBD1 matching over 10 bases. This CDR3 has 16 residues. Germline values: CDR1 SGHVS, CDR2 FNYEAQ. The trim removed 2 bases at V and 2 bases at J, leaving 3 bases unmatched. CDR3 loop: CASSLSGQGAYNEQFF. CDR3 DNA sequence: TGTGCCAGCAGCTTAAGCGGACAGGGGGCCTACAATGAGCAGTTCTTC.

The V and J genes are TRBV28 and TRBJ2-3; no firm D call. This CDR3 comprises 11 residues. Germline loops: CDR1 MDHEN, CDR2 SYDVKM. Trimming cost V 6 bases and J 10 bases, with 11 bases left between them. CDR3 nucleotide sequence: TGTGCCAGCAGCCCCCCTGGGCCGCAGTATTTT. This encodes CASSPPGPQYF.

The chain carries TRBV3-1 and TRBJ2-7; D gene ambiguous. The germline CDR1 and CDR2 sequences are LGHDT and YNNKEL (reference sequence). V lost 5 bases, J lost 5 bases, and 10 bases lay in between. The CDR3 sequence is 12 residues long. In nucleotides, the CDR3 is TGTGCCAGCAGCTACAAGCACCACGAGCAGTACTTC. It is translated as CASSYKHHEQYF.

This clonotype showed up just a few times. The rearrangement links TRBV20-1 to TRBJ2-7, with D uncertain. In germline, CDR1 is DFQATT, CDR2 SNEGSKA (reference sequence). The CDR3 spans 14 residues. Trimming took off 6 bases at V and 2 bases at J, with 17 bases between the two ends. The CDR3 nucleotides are TGCAGTGCGACCCCCGACCCGATGGCCTACGAGCAGTACTTC. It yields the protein CSATPDPMAYEQYF.

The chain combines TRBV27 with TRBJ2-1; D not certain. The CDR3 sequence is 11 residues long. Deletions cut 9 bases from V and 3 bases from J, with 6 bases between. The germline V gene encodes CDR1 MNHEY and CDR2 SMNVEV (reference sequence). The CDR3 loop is CAREVYNEQFF. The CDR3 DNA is TGTGCCAGAGAAGTCTACAATGAGCAGTTCTTC.

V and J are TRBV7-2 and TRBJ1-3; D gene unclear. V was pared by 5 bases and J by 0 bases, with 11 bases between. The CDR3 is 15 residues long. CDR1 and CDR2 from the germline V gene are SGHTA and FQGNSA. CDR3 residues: CASSTRSISGNTIYF. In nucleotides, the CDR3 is TGTGCCAGCAGCACTCGGAGCATCTCTGGAAACACCATATATTTT.

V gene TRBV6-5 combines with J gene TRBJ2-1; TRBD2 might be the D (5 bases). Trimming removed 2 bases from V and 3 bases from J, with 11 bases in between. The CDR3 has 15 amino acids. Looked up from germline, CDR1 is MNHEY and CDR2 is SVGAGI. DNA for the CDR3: TGTGCCAGCAGTTACGACGGAGGCGTCTACAATGAGCAGTTCTTC. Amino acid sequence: CASSYDGGVYNEQFF.

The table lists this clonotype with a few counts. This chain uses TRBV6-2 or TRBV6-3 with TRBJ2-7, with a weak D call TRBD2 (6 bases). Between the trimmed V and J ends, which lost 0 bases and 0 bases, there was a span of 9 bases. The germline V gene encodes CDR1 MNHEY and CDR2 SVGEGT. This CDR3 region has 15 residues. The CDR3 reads CASSYSEGLSYEQYF. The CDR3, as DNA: TGTGCCAGCAGTTACTCGGAGGGTCTCTCCTACGAGCAGTACTTC.

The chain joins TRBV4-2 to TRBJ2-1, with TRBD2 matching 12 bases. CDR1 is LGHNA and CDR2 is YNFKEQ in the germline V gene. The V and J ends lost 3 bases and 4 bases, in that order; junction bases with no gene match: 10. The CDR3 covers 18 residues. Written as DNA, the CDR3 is TGTGCCAGCAGCCACCGACTAGCGGGGGCCCTAGGATACAATGAGCAGTTCTTC. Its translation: CASSHRLAGALGYNEQFF.

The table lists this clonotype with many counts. This CDR3 reads CASRPAGQPYYGYTF. CDR3 sequence (DNA): TGTGCCAGCAGACCTGCGGGACAGCCTTACTATGGCTACACCTTC. The V gene is TRBV12-3 or TRBV12-4, the J gene TRBJ1-2; TRBD1 aligns across 7 bases. CDR3 length equals 15 residues. V lost 6 bases to trimming and J lost 3 bases; unmatched junction nucleotides: 10.

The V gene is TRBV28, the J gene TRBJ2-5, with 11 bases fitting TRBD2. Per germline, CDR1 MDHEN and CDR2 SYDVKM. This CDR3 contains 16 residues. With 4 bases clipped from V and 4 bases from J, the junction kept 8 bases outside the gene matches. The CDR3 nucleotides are TGTGCCAGCAGTTCCGATACTAGCGGGGGAAGAGAGACCCAGTACTTC. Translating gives CASSSDTSGGRETQYF.

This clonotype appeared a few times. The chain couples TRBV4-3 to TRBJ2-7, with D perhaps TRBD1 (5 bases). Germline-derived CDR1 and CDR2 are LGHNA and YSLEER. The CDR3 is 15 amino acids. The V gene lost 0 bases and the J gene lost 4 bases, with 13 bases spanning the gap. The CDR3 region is CASSQDRRQQYEQYF. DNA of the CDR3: TGCGCCAGCAGCCAAGATCGGCGACAGCAGTACGAGCAGTACTTC.

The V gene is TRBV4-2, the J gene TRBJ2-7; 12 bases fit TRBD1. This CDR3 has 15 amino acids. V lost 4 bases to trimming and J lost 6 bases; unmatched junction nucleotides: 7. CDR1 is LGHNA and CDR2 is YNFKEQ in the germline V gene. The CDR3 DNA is TGTGCCAGCAGCCGAGGCGGGACAGGGGGCGTCGAGCAGTACTTC. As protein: CASSRGGTGGVEQYF.

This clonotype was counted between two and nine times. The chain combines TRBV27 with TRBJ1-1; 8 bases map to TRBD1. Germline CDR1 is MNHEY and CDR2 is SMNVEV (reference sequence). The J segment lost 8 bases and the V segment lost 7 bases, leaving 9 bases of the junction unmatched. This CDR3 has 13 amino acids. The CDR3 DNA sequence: TGTGCCAGCAATGGACAGGGTATGGGCGAAGCTTTCTTT. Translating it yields CASNGQGMGEAFF.

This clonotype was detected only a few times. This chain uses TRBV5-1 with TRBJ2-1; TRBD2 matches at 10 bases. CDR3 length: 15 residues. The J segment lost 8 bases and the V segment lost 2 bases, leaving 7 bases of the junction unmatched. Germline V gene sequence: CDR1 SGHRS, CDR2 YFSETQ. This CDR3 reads CASSLLAGSQYEQFF. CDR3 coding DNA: TGCGCCAGCAGCTTACTAGCGGGGAGCCAGTATGAGCAGTTCTTC. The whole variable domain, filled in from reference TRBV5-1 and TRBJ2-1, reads KAGVTQTPRYLIKTRGQQVTLSCSPISGHRSVSWYQQTPGQGLQFLFEYFSETQRNKGNFPGRFSGRQFSNSRSEMNVSTLELGDSALYLCASSLLAGSQYEQFFGPGTRLTVL.

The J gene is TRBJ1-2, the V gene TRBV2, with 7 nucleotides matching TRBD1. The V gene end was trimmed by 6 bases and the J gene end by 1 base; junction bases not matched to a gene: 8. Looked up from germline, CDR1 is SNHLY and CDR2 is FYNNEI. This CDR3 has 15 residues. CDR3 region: CASSIGQAGNYGYTF. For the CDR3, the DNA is TGTGCCAGCAGCATCGGACAGGCGGGTAACTATGGCTACACCTTC.

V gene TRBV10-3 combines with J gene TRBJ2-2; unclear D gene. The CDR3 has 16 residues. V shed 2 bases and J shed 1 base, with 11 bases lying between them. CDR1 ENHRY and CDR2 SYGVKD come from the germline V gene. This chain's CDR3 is CAISERPSENTGELFF. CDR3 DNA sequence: TGTGCCATCAGTGAGAGGCCCAGCGAGAACACCGGGGAGCTGTTTTTT.

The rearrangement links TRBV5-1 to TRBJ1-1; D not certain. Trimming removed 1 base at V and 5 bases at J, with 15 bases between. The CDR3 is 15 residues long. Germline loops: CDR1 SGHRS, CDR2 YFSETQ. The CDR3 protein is CASSLSRGGGTEAFF. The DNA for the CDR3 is TGCGCCAGCAGCTTGTCGCGGGGAGGAGGGACTGAAGCTTTCTTT.

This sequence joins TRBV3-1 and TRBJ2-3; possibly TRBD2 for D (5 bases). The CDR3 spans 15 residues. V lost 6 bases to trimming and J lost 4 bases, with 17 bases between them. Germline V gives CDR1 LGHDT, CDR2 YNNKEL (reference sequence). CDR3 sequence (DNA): TGTGCCAGCAGTGGGGAGCGCCGGATAGCAGATACGCAGTATTTT. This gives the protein CASSGERRIADTQYF.

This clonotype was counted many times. This chain's CDR3 is CASSLKGTEGVNEQFF. The DNA for the CDR3 is TGCGCCAGCAGCTTGAAGGGGACGGAGGGGGTTAATGAGCAGTTCTTC. The chain carries TRBV5-1 and TRBJ2-1; D is tentatively TRBD1 or TRBD2 (6 bases each). V was clipped by 1 base and J by 7 bases, with 18 bases between them. Germline V CDR1 and CDR2: SGHRS, YFSETQ. The CDR3 loop spans 16 amino acids.

This chain's CDR3 is CASSQDRAGGPDTQYF. As DNA, the CDR3 is TGCGCCAGCAGCCAAGATAGGGCGGGGGGGCCCGATACGCAGTATTTT. The chain joins TRBV4-1 to TRBJ2-3, with TRBD2 identical over 9 bases. V lost 0 bases and J lost 6; bases outside the gene matches: 7. Germline assignment: CDR1 MGHRA and CDR2 YSYEKL. CDR3 length: 16 residues.

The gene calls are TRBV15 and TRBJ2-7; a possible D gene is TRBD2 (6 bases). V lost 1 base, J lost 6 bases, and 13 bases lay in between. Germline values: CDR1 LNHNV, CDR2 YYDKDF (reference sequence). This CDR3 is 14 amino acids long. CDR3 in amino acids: CATSRAAREVEQYF. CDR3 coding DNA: TGTGCCACCAGCAGAGCGGCCAGGGAGGTCGAGCAGTACTTC.

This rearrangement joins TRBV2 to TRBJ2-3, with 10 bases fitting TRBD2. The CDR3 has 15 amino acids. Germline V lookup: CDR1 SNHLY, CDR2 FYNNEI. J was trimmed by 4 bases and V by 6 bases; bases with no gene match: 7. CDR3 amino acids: CASRGTSATADTQYF. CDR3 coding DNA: TGTGCCAGCAGGGGGACTAGCGCTACGGCAGATACGCAGTATTTT.

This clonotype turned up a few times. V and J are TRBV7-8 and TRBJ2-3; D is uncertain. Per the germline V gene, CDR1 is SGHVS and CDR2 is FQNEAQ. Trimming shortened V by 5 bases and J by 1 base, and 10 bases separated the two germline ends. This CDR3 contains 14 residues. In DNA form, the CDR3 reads TGTGCCAGCAGCATCAAGACTGGCACAGATACGCAGTATTTT. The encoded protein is CASSIKTGTDTQYF.

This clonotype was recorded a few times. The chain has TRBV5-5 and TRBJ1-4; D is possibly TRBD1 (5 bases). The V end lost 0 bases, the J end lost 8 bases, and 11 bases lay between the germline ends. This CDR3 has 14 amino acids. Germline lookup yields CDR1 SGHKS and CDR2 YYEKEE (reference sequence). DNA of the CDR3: TGTGCCAGCAGCTTGGCCTGGGGGGAGGAAAAACTGTTTTTT. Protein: CASSLAWGEEKLFF. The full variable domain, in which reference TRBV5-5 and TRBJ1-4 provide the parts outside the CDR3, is DAGVTQSPTHLIKTRGQQVTLRCSPISGHKSVSWYQQVLGQGPQFIFQYYEKEERGRGNFPDRFSARQFPNYSSELNVNALLLGDSALYLCASSLAWGEEKLFFGSGTQLSVL.